Below, 32 T cell receptor beta chains from the same sample are listed, as sequenced in a study of STAT3 mutations in large granular lymphocyte leukemia (dated by TCRdb to the late 2010s). Broader findings and caveats from the paper: At least one immunodominant TCRbeta clonotype was identified in every T-LGLL patient, and multiple immunodominant subclonotypes were identified in about half of the T-LGLL patients.

Library creation used the immunoSEQ multiplex PCR assay. TCRdb holds this immuneACCESS table with in-frame rearrangements only. Some clones are missing; in checked studies, unresolved V genes explain under half, and the rest has no known cause. The sample data list several thousand clones, and around 94% of these were observed just once. Of the sample, more than 25% is held by the ten largest clones. Their recognized antigens are unknown. The sequencing input was peripheral blood mononuclear cells. All receptors derive from a man aged 60 to 75 with T-cell large granular lymphocyte leukemia. Some clones in this sample may be carry-over from other donors' samples. The age is the age at diagnosis.

The J gene is TRBJ2-7, the V gene TRBV6-6; D remains unclear. This CDR3 is built from 13 residues. Trimming took off 2 bases at V and 3 bases at J, with 8 bases between the two ends. Germline V gene lookup returns CDR1 MNHNY and CDR2 SVGAGI (reference sequence). In nucleotides, the CDR3 is TGTGCCAGCAGTTACGGGGTGGGCTACGAGCAGTACTTC. Its translation: CASSYGVGYEQYF.

The chain links TRBV7-2 to TRBJ2-7, with TRBD2 matching 11 bases. With 6 bases clipped from V and 3 bases from J, the junction kept 4 bases outside the gene matches. This CDR3 has 14 residues. The germline V gene encodes CDR1 SGHTA and CDR2 FQGNSA. CDR3 region: CASRTSGVVYEQYF. The CDR3 DNA sequence: TGTGCCAGCAGGACTAGCGGGGTAGTCTACGAGCAGTACTTC. Using reference TRBV7-2 and TRBJ2-7 for the parts outside the CDR3, the full variable domain is GAGVSQSPSNKVTEKGKDVELRCDPISGHTALYWYRQSLGQGLEFLIYFQGNSAPDKSGLPSDRFSAERTGGSVSTLTIQRTQQEDSAVYLCASRTSGVVYEQYFGPGTRLTVT.

The gene calls are TRBV6-1 and TRBJ1-2; no clear D gene. The CDR3 consists of 14 residues. Between the trimmed V and J ends, which lost 3 bases and 6 bases, there was a span of 14 bases. CDR1 and CDR2 (germline): MNHNS, SASEGT. For the CDR3, the DNA is TGTGCCAGCAGTGACAACTATCCGGGCGATGGCTACACCTTC. Its translation is CASSDNYPGDGYTF.

The V call is TRBV27, the J call TRBJ2-3, with TRBD2 matching 13 bases. The V segment lost 2 bases and the J segment 6 bases; nucleotides outside the gene matches: 2. CDR3 length equals 15 residues. In germline, CDR1 is MNHEY, CDR2 SMNVEV (reference sequence). CDR3 bases: TGTGCCAGCAGTTTACGGACTAGCGGGAGTGATACGCAGTATTTT. Amino acids: CASSLRTSGSDTQYF.

The chain carries TRBV29-1 and TRBJ1-1; the D gene is possibly TRBD1 (5 bases). CDR3 length: 11 residues. V dropped 3 bases and J dropped 10 bases, with 12 bases sitting between them. The germline V gene has CDR1 SQVTM and CDR2 ANQGSEA. The CDR3 nucleotides are TGCAGCGTTGATGACGGGGGGGGAGCTTTCTTT. This translates into CSVDDGGGAFF.

V usage is TRBV9 and J usage is TRBJ2-5; 8 nucleotides match TRBD2. The CDR3 sequence is 15 residues long. CDR1 and CDR2 from the germline V gene are SGDLS and YYNGEE. The trim removed 0 bases at V and 5 bases at J, leaving 6 bases unmatched. This CDR3 is CASSVGPGGRETQYF. CDR3 in DNA: TGTGCCAGCAGCGTAGGACCGGGAGGGCGGGAGACCCAGTACTTC. Using reference TRBV9 and TRBJ2-5 for the parts outside the CDR3, the full variable domain is DSGVTQTPKHLITATGQRVTLRCSPRSGDLSVYWYQQSLDQGLQFLIQYYNGEERAKGNILERFSAQQFPDLHSELNLSSLELGDSALYFCASSVGPGGRETQYFGPGTRLLVL.

The chain joins TRBV25-1 to TRBJ2-6; D unclear. The CDR3 is 15 amino acids. Germline-derived CDR1 and CDR2 are MGHDK and SYGVNS. Trimming pared 3 bases from V and 3 bases from J, leaving 9 bases between. CDR3 sequence (DNA): TGTGCCAGCAGTGATTGGGTCGGTGGGGCCAACGTCCTGACTTTC. It codes for CASSDWVGGANVLTF.

The genes are TRBV5-4 and TRBJ2-1; TRBD2 is a possible D gene (6 bases). Germline values: CDR1 SGHNT, CDR2 YYREEE (reference sequence). This CDR3 contains 12 residues. V was trimmed by 0 bases and J by 15 bases, leaving 13 bases between them. The CDR3 DNA reads TGTGCCAGCAGCTTGGAAGTCGGGAGCCCGTTCTTC. It is translated as CASSLEVGSPFF.

The J gene is TRBJ2-7, the V gene TRBV9; no clear D. The CDR3 sequence is 14 residues long. Germline V gene data show CDR1 as SGDLS and CDR2 as YYNGEE. Trimming pared 4 bases from V and 2 bases from J, leaving 13 bases between. The CDR3 loop reads CASSLRIGPYEQYF. CDR3 coding DNA: TGTGCCAGCAGCTTAAGGATTGGGCCCTACGAGCAGTACTTC.

CDR3 DNA sequence: TGTGCCTGGGGGAGCGGGAGCACAGATACGCAGTATTTT. Translation gives CAWGSGSTDTQYF. V gene TRBV30 combines with J gene TRBJ2-3, with a weak D call TRBD2 (6 bases). The CDR3 is 13 residues long. CDR1 and CDR2 (germline): GTSNPN, SVGIG (reference sequence). Trimming left V 5 bases short and J 0 bases short, with 9 bases between.

This chain connects TRBV5-4 to TRBJ2-1, with D unresolved. Germline values: CDR1 SGHNT, CDR2 YYREEE (reference sequence). V lost 4 bases to trimming and J lost 9 bases, with 11 bases between them. There are 12 residues in the CDR3. The CDR3 loop is CASSTSIGEQFF. In DNA, the CDR3 is TGTGCCAGCAGCACCTCCATCGGTGAGCAGTTCTTC.

The chain recombines TRBV7-3 with TRBJ2-3; a possible D gene is TRBD2 (6 bases). The length of the CDR3 is 15 residues. CDR1 and CDR2 from the germline V gene are SGHTA and FQGTGA. V lost 2 bases, J lost 3 bases, and 12 bases lay in between. The CDR3 region has the DNA TGTGCCAGCAGCTTAGGGGCTAGCGTTACAGATACGCAGTATTTT. Amino acid sequence: CASSLGASVTDTQYF.

The J gene is TRBJ1-5, the V gene TRBV4-1; unclear D gene. In germline, CDR1 is MGHRA, CDR2 YSYEKL. This CDR3 is 14 amino acids long. V lost 3 bases to trimming and J lost 6 bases, with 12 bases between them. This CDR3 is CASSHDRGSQPQHF. In nucleotides, the CDR3 is TGCGCCAGCAGCCATGATCGGGGTTCTCAGCCCCAGCATTTT.

The CDR3 sequence is CASSSTQGETQYF. The CDR3, as DNA: TGTGCCAGCAGTTCGACCCAGGGGGAGACCCAGTACTTC. The chain employs TRBV6-1 and TRBJ2-5, with TRBD1 as a possible D gene (6 bases). This CDR3 is built from 13 residues. Germline V lookup: CDR1 MNHNS, CDR2 SASEGT. The V end lost 5 bases, the J end lost 5 bases, and 12 bases lay between the germline ends.

The chain combines TRBV5-6 with TRBJ1-3; no definite D call. V was shortened by 4 bases and J by 0 bases, with 14 bases between the two germline ends. Germline CDR1 is SGHDT and CDR2 is YYEEEE. The CDR3 runs 16 residues. The CDR3 loop is CASSEFIYGSGNTIYF. Written as DNA, the CDR3 is TGTGCCAGCAGCGAGTTCATTTACGGCTCTGGAAACACCATATATTTT.

The rearrangement joins TRBV27 to TRBJ1-3, with 9 bases identical to TRBD1. Germline CDR1 MNHEY, CDR2 SMNVEV (reference sequence). The CDR3 spans 16 residues. V shed 6 bases, J shed 0 bases, and the junction held 6 bases outside the gene matches. CDR3 DNA sequence: TGTGCCAGCAGCCCGACGGGACAGGGCTCTGGAAACACCATATATTTT. It encodes CASSPTGQGSGNTIYF.

The count of this clone is one. The chain employs TRBV9 and TRBJ1-1, with D unclear. V lost 2 bases, J lost 3 bases, and 11 bases lay in between. From germline, CDR1 is SGDLS and CDR2 YYNGEE. The CDR3 runs to 14 residues. CDR3: CASSVGTFDTEAFF. CDR3 coding DNA: TGTGCCAGCAGCGTGGGAACATTTGACACTGAAGCTTTCTTT.

This clone has more than one count but fewer than ten. The rearrangement joins TRBV6-1 to TRBJ1-2; D remains ambiguous. The germline V and J ends were trimmed by 7 bases and 8 bases, with 20 bases remaining between them. Per germline, CDR1 MNHNS and CDR2 SASEGT. This CDR3 comprises 14 residues. The CDR3 here is CASNPAWTEGGYTF. The CDR3 DNA reads as TGTGCCAGCAACCCTGCCTGGACCGAAGGAGGCTACACCTTC.

The chain recombines TRBV7-9 with TRBJ1-1; D remains unclear. Germline V gene data show CDR1 as SEHNR and CDR2 as FQNEAQ (reference sequence). The CDR3 length is 14 residues. V lost 0 bases and J 0 bases, leaving 5 bases between the germline ends. The CDR3, as DNA: TGTGCCAGCAGCTTAGCGCGGATGAACACTGAAGCTTTCTTT. Its protein product is CASSLARMNTEAFF.

The rearrangement uses TRBV6-5 and TRBJ2-7, with D possibly matching TRBD1 (6 bases). Looked up from germline, CDR1 is MNHEY and CDR2 is SVGAGI. This CDR3 has 14 residues. V was shortened by 2 bases and J by 4 bases, with 12 bases between the two germline ends. CDR3 amino acids: CASSYGMGAYEQYF. CDR3 bases: TGTGCCAGCAGTTACGGGATGGGGGCTTACGAGCAGTACTTC.

The CDR3 sequence is CAWAGGSGYEQYF. CDR3 bases: TGTGCCTGGGCCGGGGGGAGCGGGTACGAGCAGTACTTC. The chain carries TRBV30 and TRBJ2-7; 7 bases agree with TRBD2. J was trimmed by 4 bases and V by 5 bases; bases with no gene match: 8. The CDR3 is made up of 13 amino acids. From germline, CDR1 is GTSNPN and CDR2 SVGIG (reference sequence).

This chain joins TRBV5-4 and TRBJ2-2, with TRBD2 matching 11 bases. This CDR3 region has 16 residues. V lost 4 bases and J lost 0; bases outside the gene matches: 2. The germline V gene has CDR1 SGHNT and CDR2 YYREEE (reference sequence). The chain's CDR3 is CASSPGLAANTGELFF. CDR3 in DNA: TGTGCCAGCAGCCCGGGACTAGCGGCGAACACCGGGGAGCTGTTTTTT.

The chain employs TRBV5-6 and TRBJ2-2; the D call may be TRBD1 or TRBD2 (5 bases each). Germline V gene lookup returns CDR1 SGHDT and CDR2 YYEEEE. V was cut by 0 bases and J by 2 bases, with 8 bases left in between. The CDR3 length is 15 residues. CDR3 loop: CASSLGGFNTGELFF. CDR3 coding DNA: TGTGCCAGCAGCTTGGGGGGGTTCAACACCGGGGAGCTGTTTTTT.

This chain connects TRBV6-6 to TRBJ2-5, with a tentative D call TRBD2 (6 bases). The length of the CDR3 is 14 residues. The germline CDR1 and CDR2 sequences are MNHNY and SVGAGI (reference sequence). V lost 2 bases and J 3 bases, leaving 10 bases between the germline ends. CDR3 nucleotide sequence: TGTGCCAGCAGTTACCCGGGACTTGAAGAGACCCAGTACTTC. Translation gives CASSYPGLEETQYF.

The chain combines TRBV27 with TRBJ2-7; tentatively, D is TRBD1 (5 bases). From germline, CDR1 is MNHEY and CDR2 SMNVEV (reference sequence). The CDR3 contains 17 residues. Trimming removed 4 bases at V and 6 bases at J, with 25 bases between. For the CDR3, the DNA is TGTGCCAGCAGTTCAAAGGGGCGCGGATTGTCTTCGGTCGAGCAGTACTTC. Its protein is CASSSKGRGLSSVEQYF.

This clone was counted a single time. CDR3 DNA sequence: TGTGCCAGCAGCTTGGCCATAAACAGGCAGGTTTACGAGCAGTACTTC. Encoded protein: CASSLAINRQVYEQYF. The V and J genes are TRBV5-5 and TRBJ2-7; the D gene is possibly TRBD1 (5 bases). The CDR3 runs to 16 residues. CDR1 is SGHKS, CDR2 YYEKEE, per germline (reference sequence). V shed 0 bases and J shed 4 bases, with 17 bases lying between them.

About this clone itself: Other nucleotide sequences in the sample specify the same CDR3. The chain combines TRBV5-1 with TRBJ1-5; D call uncertain. Germline assignment: CDR1 SGHRS and CDR2 YFSETQ. This CDR3 comprises 15 residues. V dropped 0 bases and J dropped 7 bases, with 14 bases sitting between them. The CDR3 loop is CASSLVGGAGQPQHF. The CDR3 DNA sequence: TGCGCCAGCAGCTTGGTTGGTGGCGCGGGCCAGCCCCAGCATTTT.

The rearrangement joins TRBV29-1 to TRBJ1-1; a weak D match, TRBD1 (5 bases). Per the germline V gene, CDR1 is SQVTM and CDR2 is ANQGSEA. The V end was cut by 7 bases, the J end by 2 bases, with 14 bases between. The CDR3 runs 13 residues. This CDR3 reads CSAKTELNTEAFF. As DNA, the CDR3 is TGCAGCGCAAAGACAGAACTTAACACTGAAGCTTTCTTT.

The table lists this clone with a few counts. The chain is built from TRBV7-9 and TRBJ1-3, with TRBD1 as a possible D gene (5 bases). The CDR3 is 17 amino acids. Trimming left V 3 bases short and J 0 bases short, with 15 bases between. Germline V gene data show CDR1 as SEHNR and CDR2 as FQNEAQ (reference sequence). The CDR3 sequence is CASSFEGPQHSGNTIYF. The CDR3 nucleotides are TGTGCCAGCAGCTTTGAGGGGCCCCAGCACTCTGGAAACACCATATATTTT.

The genes are TRBV5-1 and TRBJ2-1; 8 bases fit TRBD1. CDR1 and CDR2 from the germline V gene are SGHRS and YFSETQ. The CDR3 covers 13 residues. Trimming removed 0 bases from V and 7 bases from J; junction bases left unmatched: 0. The CDR3 nucleotides are TGCGCCAGCAGCTTGGGGACAGGGAATGAGCAGTTCTTC. It encodes CASSLGTGNEQFF.

This chain joins TRBV5-6 and TRBJ2-1; 10 bases align to TRBD2. The junction had 4 bases not matched to a gene; V was cut back by 4 bases and J by 3 bases. Germline V gene sequence: CDR1 SGHDT, CDR2 YYEEEE. The CDR3 runs 15 residues. CDR3 protein: CASSLLAGSYNEQFF. As DNA, the CDR3 is TGTGCCAGCAGCCTACTAGCGGGAAGCTACAATGAGCAGTTCTTC.

V and J are TRBV7-9 and TRBJ1-1; no definite D call. Trimming took 5 bases from V and 0 from J, leaving 7 bases between them. CDR1 and CDR2 (germline): SEHNR, FQNEAQ (reference sequence). The CDR3 loop spans 13 amino acids. DNA for the CDR3: TGTGCCAGCAGCCCTATGTTGAACACTGAAGCTTTCTTT. Translating gives CASSPMLNTEAFF.